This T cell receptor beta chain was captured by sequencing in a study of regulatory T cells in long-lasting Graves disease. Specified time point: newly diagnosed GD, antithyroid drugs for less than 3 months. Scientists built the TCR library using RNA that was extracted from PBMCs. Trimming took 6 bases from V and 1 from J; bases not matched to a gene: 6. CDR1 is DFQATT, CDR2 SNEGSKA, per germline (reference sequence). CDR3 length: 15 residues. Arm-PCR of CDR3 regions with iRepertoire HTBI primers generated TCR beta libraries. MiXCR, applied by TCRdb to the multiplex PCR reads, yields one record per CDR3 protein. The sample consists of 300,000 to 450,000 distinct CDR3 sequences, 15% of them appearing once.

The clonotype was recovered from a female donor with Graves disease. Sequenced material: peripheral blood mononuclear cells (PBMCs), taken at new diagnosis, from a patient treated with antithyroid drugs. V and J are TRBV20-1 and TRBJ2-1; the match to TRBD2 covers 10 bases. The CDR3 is CSAPGTSVSYNEQFF. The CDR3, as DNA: TGCAGTGCCCCCGGGACTAGCGTGTCCTACAATGAGCAGTTCTTC.